Listed here are 7 T cell receptor beta chains from one sample, sequenced in a study of cytomegalovirus exposure and HLA in healthy donors. Primers for the PCR totalled 60 Vbeta and 13 Jbeta. The repertoire was sequenced with immunoSEQ multiplex PCR; TCRdb's copy has only in-frame clones and lacks some. This listing includes tens of thousands of clones. The sample was PBMCs. The receptors shown here come from a woman aged 25 to 39 in good health and CMV-seropositive.

The chain links TRBV25-1 to TRBJ1-1; D not certain. Germline V CDR1 and CDR2: MGHDK, SYGVNS. CDR3 size: 11 residues. The V and J ends lost 7 bases and 2 bases respectively, with 5 bases between them. The CDR3 nucleotides are TGTGCCAGCACGTATAACACTGAAGCTTTCTTT. It yields the protein CASTYNTEAFF.

The chain joins TRBV11-2 to TRBJ2-1; 10 nucleotides match TRBD2. Germline V gene lookup returns CDR1 SGHAT and CDR2 FQNNGV. This CDR3 region has 14 residues. Trimming at V came to 5 bases and at J to 7 bases, leaving 5 bases not matched to a gene. This chain's CDR3 is CASSVPSGSNEQFF. The CDR3 DNA reads as TGTGCCAGCAGCGTACCTAGCGGGAGTAATGAGCAGTTCTTC. The full variable domain, its missing parts supplied by reference TRBV11-2 and TRBJ2-1, is EAGVAQSPRYKIIEKRQSVAFWCNPISGHATLYWYQQILGQGPKLLIQFQNNGVVDDSQLPKDRFSAERLKGVDSTLKIQPAKLEDSAVYLCASSVPSGSNEQFFGPGTRLTVL.

This chain uses TRBV6-1 with TRBJ2-5, with 7 bases fitting TRBD2. V lost 4 bases to trimming and J lost 1 base; unmatched junction nucleotides: 12. The CDR3 is 17 amino acids. Germline CDR1 is MNHNS and CDR2 is SASEGT. The CDR3 DNA is TGTGCCAGCAGTGTCTTACCGGGGGGAGATTTCCAAGAGACCCAGTACTTC. It encodes CASSVLPGGDFQETQYF.

This CDR3 is CASSEAGDRDTEAFF. The DNA for the CDR3 is TGTGCCAGCAGTGAAGCGGGGGACAGGGACACTGAAGCTTTCTTT. V and J are TRBV6-1 and TRBJ1-1; TRBD1 matches 9 bases. This CDR3 region has 15 residues. J was trimmed by 3 bases and V by 0 bases; bases with no gene match: 2. CDR1 is MNHNS, CDR2 SASEGT, per germline.

This rearrangement joins TRBV5-6 to TRBJ2-5; D possibly corresponds to TRBD1 (5 bases). The CDR3 runs 12 residues. Germline loops: CDR1 SGHDT, CDR2 YYEEEE. V was trimmed by 4 bases and J by 5 bases, leaving 9 bases between them. The DNA for the CDR3 is TGTGCCAGCAGCCCTGCAGGGGAGACCCAGTACTTC. Amino acid sequence: CASSPAGETQYF.

CDR3 in DNA: TGCGCCAGCAGCTTGGGAGGATTGAGAGAGACCCAGTACTTC. Translated, it gives CASSLGGLRETQYF. The chain uses TRBV5-1 and TRBJ2-5; D not resolved. Germline CDR1 is SGHRS and CDR2 is YFSETQ. This CDR3 spans 14 amino acids. The V and J ends lost 0 bases and 4 bases respectively, with 10 bases between them.

The J gene is TRBJ2-1, the V gene TRBV7-6; D possibly corresponds to TRBD1 (8 bases). The CDR3 is made up of 12 amino acids. Germline lookup yields CDR1 SGHVS and CDR2 FNYEAQ. Between the trimmed V and J ends, which lost 1 base and 16 bases, there was a span of 14 bases. The DNA of the CDR3 is TGTGCCAGCAGCTTAGGGACAGGGAGGGTTTTCTTC. Its protein product is CASSLGTGRVFF.